Presented here are 14 T cell receptor beta chains from one specimen sequenced in a study of CXCR3-negative and CXCR3-positive naive CD8 T cells (dated by TCRdb to about 2019). The sequencer was a NextSeq 550. The Human TCR Profiling Kit (MiLaboratory) was used to make UMI-labeled 5' RACE TRB cDNA libraries. Following reprocessing of the reads by TCRdb, the data hold one row per CDR3 protein sequence and no DNA is available. This specimen's table enumerates 20,000 to 25,000 distinct CDR3 sequences. The ten top clones hold around 18% of the sample. Sequencing was performed on memory CD8+ T cells from blood. The label giving this sample's cell subset or site can be read as: conventional CD8+ memory T cells (TMEM), sorted as controls. All receptors come from a human donor in good health. Some clones in this sample may be carry-over from other donors' samples.

V usage is TRBV20-1 and J usage is TRBJ1-1. The CDR3 runs 14 residues. Germline V CDR1 and CDR2: DFQATT, SNEGSKA (reference sequence). The CDR3 protein is CSARAPRENTEAFF.

The chain carries TRBV7-9 and TRBJ1-2; there is no DNA to check the TCRdb D call of TRBD1. The germline gives CDR1 SEHNR, CDR2 FQNEAQ (reference sequence). The CDR3 sequence is 17 residues long. Here the CDR3 reads CASSRLLTDRPNYGYTF.

By frequency, this clonotype registers medium-sized (0.01 to 0.1%). This chain connects TRBV18 to TRBJ2-2; TCRdb's D gene call, TRBD2, goes unchecked for lack of DNA. Germline-derived CDR1 and CDR2 are KGHSH and LQKENI. The CDR3 contains 15 residues. The CDR3 sequence is CASSPPTSAAGELFF.

This rearrangement joins TRBV7-9 to TRBJ1-2. CDR1 and CDR2 (germline): SEHNR, FQNEAQ (reference sequence). CDR3 size: 15 residues. CDR3: CASSLWLTTNYGYTF.

The chain has TRBV2 and TRBJ2-1; TCRdb returns TRBD2, unconfirmable since there is no DNA. Germline CDR1 and CDR2: SNHLY and FYNNEI. CDR3 length: 17 amino acids. CDR3 residues: CASSTYSPNAAYNEQFF.

V is TRBV20-1 and J is TRBJ2-7; the D gene TCRdb calls, TRBD1, cannot be checked with no DNA. Germline V CDR1 and CDR2: DFQATT, SNEGSKA (reference sequence). The CDR3 length is 16 residues. This CDR3 reads CSARDSRGSYPYEQYF.

This sequence joins TRBV6-4 and TRBJ2-1; there is no DNA to check the TCRdb D call of TRBD1. The CDR3 covers 15 residues. The germline V gene has CDR1 MRHNA and CDR2 SNTAGT. This CDR3 is CASSDRDGSYNEQFF.

The CDR3 spells CASSEDLSYEQYF. The chain recombines TRBV14 with TRBJ2-7. The germline V gene encodes CDR1 SGHDN and CDR2 FVKESK. The length of the CDR3 is 13 residues.

This CDR3 reads CASSKGLAVFDEQFF. V gene TRBV6-6 combines with J gene TRBJ2-1; there is no DNA to check the TCRdb D call of TRBD2. Germline-derived CDR1 and CDR2 are MNHNY and SVGAGI (reference sequence). This CDR3 is 15 amino acids long.

This chain joins TRBV4-2 and TRBJ2-7; TCRdb selects TRBD1, and the lack of DNA leaves this call unchecked. The CDR3 is made up of 16 amino acids. Germline CDR1 reads LGHNA; CDR2 reads YNFKEQ. CDR3 residues: CASSQDEGTGAYEQYF.

This chain uses TRBV10-2 with TRBJ2-1; absent DNA, TCRdb's TRBD2 call cannot be checked. Germline values: CDR1 WSHSY, CDR2 SAAADI. The CDR3 has 13 amino acids. CDR3 residues: CASRLAGYNEQFF.

V and J are TRBV9 and TRBJ2-7. The CDR3 extends over 14 amino acids. Germline CDR1 is SGDLS and CDR2 is YYNGEE. This CDR3 is CASSPEDVTYEQYF.

The chain carries TRBV7-3 and TRBJ2-1. Germline CDR1 is SGHTA and CDR2 is FQGTGA. The CDR3 sequence is 13 residues long. CDR3 sequence reads: CASSADGYNEQFF. The full variable domain, with the rest looked up from reference TRBV7-3 and TRBJ2-1, is GAGVSQTPSNKVTEKGKYVELRCDPISGHTALYWYRQSLGQGPEFLIYFQGTGAADDSGLPNDRFFAVRPEGSVSTLKIQRTERGDSAVYLCASSADGYNEQFFGPGTRLTVL.

This chain joins TRBV30 and TRBJ2-5; TCRdb picks TRBD2, but there is no DNA to check that call. CDR1 and CDR2 (germline): GTSNPN, SVGIG (reference sequence). CDR3 size: 14 residues. The CDR3 spells CAWRQREWQETQYF.